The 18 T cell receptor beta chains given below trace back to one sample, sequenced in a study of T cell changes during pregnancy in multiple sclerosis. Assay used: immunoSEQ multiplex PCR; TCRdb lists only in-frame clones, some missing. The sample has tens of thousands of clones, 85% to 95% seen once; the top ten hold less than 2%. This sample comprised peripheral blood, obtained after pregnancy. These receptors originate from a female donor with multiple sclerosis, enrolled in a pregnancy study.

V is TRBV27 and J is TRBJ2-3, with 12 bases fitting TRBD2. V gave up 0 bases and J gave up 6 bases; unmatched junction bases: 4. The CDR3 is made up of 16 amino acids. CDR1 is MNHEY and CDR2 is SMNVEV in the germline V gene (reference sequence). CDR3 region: CASSLSRLAGGDTQYF. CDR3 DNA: TGTGCCAGCAGTTTATCCCGGCTAGCGGGAGGGGATACGCAGTATTTT.

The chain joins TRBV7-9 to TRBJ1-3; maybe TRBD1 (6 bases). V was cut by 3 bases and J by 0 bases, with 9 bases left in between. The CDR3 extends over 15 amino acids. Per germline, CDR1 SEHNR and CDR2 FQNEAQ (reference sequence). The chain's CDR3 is CASSFTGSSGNTIYF. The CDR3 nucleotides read TGTGCCAGCAGCTTTACAGGGAGCTCTGGAAACACCATATATTTT.

For the CDR3, the DNA is TGTGCCAGCAGCTTACCAGAACCCTATGGCTACACCTTC. Protein: CASSLPEPYGYTF. This chain uses TRBV14 with TRBJ1-2; D gene ambiguous. Trimming removed 5 bases from V and 4 bases from J, with 11 bases in between. The CDR3 covers 13 residues. CDR1 is SGHDN, CDR2 FVKESK, per germline.

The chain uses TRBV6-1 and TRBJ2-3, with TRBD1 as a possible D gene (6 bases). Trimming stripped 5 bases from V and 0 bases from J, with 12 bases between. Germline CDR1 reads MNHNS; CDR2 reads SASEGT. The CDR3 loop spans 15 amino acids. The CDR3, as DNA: TGTGCCAGCAGTATTGACAGGCGAAGCACAGATACGCAGTATTTT. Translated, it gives CASSIDRRSTDTQYF.

In DNA, the CDR3 is TGTGCCAGCTCACCTTCTGCAGGATCGGTCAAAAACATTCAGTACTTC. Translated, it gives CASSPSAGSVKNIQYF. The chain has TRBV18 and TRBJ2-4; unclear D gene. The CDR3 runs 16 residues. CDR1 and CDR2 (germline): KGHSH, LQKENI. Trimming took off 3 bases at V and 3 bases at J, with 15 bases between the two ends.

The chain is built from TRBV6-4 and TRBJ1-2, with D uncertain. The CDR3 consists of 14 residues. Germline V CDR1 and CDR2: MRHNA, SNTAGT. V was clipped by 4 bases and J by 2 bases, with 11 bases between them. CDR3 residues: CASSVREGNYGYTF. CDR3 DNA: TGTGCCAGCAGTGTAAGGGAGGGAAACTATGGCTACACCTTC.

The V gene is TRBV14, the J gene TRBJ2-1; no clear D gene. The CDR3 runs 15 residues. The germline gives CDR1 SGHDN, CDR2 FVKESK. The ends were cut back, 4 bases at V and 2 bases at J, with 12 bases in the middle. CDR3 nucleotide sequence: TGTGCCAGCAGCCGTTTAGAGGTGGCCTACAATGAGCAGTTCTTC. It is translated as CASSRLEVAYNEQFF.

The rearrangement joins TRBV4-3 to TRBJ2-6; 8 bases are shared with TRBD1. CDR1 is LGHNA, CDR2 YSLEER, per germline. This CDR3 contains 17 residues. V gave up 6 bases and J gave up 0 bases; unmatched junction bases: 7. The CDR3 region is CASSPDRVISGANVLTF. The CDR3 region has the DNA TGCGCCAGCAGTCCGGACAGGGTCATCTCTGGGGCCAACGTCCTGACTTTC.

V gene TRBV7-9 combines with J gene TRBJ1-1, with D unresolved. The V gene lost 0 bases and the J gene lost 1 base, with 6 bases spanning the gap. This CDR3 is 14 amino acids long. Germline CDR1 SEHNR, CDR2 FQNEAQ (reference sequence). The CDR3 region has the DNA TGTGCCAGCAGCTTAGCGACAAGGAACACTGAAGCTTTCTTT. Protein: CASSLATRNTEAFF.

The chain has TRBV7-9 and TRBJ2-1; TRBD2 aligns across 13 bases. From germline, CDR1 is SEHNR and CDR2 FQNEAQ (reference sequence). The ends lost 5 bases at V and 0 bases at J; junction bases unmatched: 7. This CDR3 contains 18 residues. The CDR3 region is CASSPATSGGSSYNEQFF. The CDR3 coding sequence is TGTGCCAGCAGCCCGGCGACTAGCGGGGGGAGCTCCTACAATGAGCAGTTCTTC.

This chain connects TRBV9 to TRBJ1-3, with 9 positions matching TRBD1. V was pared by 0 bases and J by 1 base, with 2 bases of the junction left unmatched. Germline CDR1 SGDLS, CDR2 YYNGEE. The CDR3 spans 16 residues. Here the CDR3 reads CASSVGGQGSGNTIYF. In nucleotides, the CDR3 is TGTGCCAGCAGCGTAGGGGGACAGGGTTCTGGAAACACCATATATTTT. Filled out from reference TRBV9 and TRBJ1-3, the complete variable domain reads DSGVTQTPKHLITATGQRVTLRCSPRSGDLSVYWYQQSLDQGLQFLIQYYNGEERAKGNILERFSAQQFPDLHSELNLSSLELGDSALYFCASSVGGQGSGNTIYFGEGSWLTVV.

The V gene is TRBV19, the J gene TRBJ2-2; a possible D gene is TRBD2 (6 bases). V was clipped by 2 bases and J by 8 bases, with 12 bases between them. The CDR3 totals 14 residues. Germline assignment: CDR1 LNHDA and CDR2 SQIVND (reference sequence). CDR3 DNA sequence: TGTGCCAGTAGTATATCCGGGGGTGGGGGGGAGCTGTTTTTT. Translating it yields CASSISGGGGELFF. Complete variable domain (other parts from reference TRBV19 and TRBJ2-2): DGGITQSPKYLFRKEGQNVTLSCEQNLNHDAMYWYRQDPGQGLRLIYYSQIVNDFQKGDIAEGYSVSREKKESFPLTVTSAQKNPTAFYLCASSISGGGGELFFGEGSRLTVL.

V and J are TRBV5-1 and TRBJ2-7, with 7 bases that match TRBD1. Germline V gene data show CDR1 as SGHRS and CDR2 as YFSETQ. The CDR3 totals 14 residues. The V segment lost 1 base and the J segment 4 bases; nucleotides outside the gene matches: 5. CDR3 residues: CASSLLGGTYEQYF. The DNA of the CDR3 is TGCGCCAGCAGCTTGTTAGGGGGCACATACGAGCAGTACTTC. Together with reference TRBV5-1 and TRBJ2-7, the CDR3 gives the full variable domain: KAGVTQTPRYLIKTRGQQVTLSCSPISGHRSVSWYQQTPGQGLQFLFEYFSETQRNKGNFPGRFSGRQFSNSRSEMNVSTLELGDSALYLCASSLLGGTYEQYFGPGTRLTVT.

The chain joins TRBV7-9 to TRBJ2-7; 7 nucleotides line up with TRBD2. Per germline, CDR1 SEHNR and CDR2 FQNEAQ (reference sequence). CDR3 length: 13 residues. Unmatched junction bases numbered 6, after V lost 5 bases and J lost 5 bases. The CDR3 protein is CASSPRTRHEQYF. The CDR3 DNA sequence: TGTGCCAGCAGCCCCAGGACTAGACACGAGCAGTACTTC.

In nucleotides, the CDR3 is TGTGCCAGCAGTGAGGACACCCTAGTCTACGAGCAGTACTTC. It encodes CASSEDTLVYEQYF. The rearrangement links TRBV2 to TRBJ2-7; tentatively, D is TRBD1 (5 bases). CDR1 is SNHLY and CDR2 is FYNNEI in the germline V gene. Between the trimmed V and J ends, which lost 3 bases and 3 bases, there was a span of 12 bases. CDR3 length: 14 residues.

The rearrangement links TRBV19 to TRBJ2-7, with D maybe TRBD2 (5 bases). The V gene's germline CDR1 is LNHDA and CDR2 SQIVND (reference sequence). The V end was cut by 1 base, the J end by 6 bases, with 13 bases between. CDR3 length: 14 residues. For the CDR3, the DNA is TGTGCCAGTAGTATAGTCGGGCCCAGCGGCGAGCAGTACTTC. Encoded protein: CASSIVGPSGEQYF. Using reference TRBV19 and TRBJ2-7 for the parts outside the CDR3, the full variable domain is DGGITQSPKYLFRKEGQNVTLSCEQNLNHDAMYWYRQDPGQGLRLIYYSQIVNDFQKGDIAEGYSVSREKKESFPLTVTSAQKNPTAFYLCASSIVGPSGEQYFGPGTRLTVT.

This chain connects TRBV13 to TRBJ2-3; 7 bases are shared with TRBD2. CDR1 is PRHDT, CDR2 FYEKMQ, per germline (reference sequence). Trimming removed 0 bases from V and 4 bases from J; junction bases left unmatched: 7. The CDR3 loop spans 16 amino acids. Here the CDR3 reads CASSLGLAVPADTQYF. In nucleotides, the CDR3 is TGTGCCAGCAGCTTAGGGCTAGCGGTCCCCGCAGATACGCAGTATTTT.

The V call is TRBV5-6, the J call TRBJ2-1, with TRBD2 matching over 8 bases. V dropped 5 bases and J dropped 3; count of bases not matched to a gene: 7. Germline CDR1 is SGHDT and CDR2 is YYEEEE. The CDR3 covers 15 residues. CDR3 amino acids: CASRRGEPIYNEQFF. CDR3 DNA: TGTGCCAGCAGGCGGGGGGAGCCCATCTACAATGAGCAGTTCTTC.